This is a list of T cell receptor beta chains from one sample in a study of neurological immune-mediated disorders. TCRdb re-called the 5' RACE reads with MiXCR, one entry per CDR3 protein. The sample lists about 52,000 distinct CDR3 sequences; around 3.5% were seen once. The sample taken for sequencing was PBMCs. Every receptor here comes from a man aged 55 to 69 with multiple sclerosis. Each CDR3 is given with its conserved first and last residue. Each record gives: J gene, CDR3 length, V gene, CDR3 protein.

>TRBJ2-7|12|TRBV20-1
CSASPRLAMEYF
>TRBJ1-5|16|TRBV20-1
CSAIPVRGPKNQPQHF
>TRBJ1-6|14|TRBV10-3
CAIAPGTGMSPLHF
>TRBJ2-1|11|TRBV28
CASSFAREQFF
>TRBJ2-1|13|TRBV20-1
CSGRGPSYNEQFF
>TRBJ2-5|13|TRBV27
CASKTGGAETQYF
>TRBJ2-1|16|TRBV5-1
CASSLRASGSDNEQFF
>TRBJ2-3|19|TRBV29-1
CSANQTPGQPRLSTNTQYF
>TRBJ2-5|14|TRBV20-1
CSAQPGAIQETQYF
>TRBJ2-1|15|TRBV6-5
CASRVHWGVHNEQFF
>TRBJ1-1|15|TRBV5-1
CASSLWGQENTEAFF
>TRBJ1-1|13|TRBV28
CASSLLVNRIAFF
>TRBJ1-1|12|TRBV2
CASTWGGREAFF
>TRBJ2-7|14|TRBV6-5
CASSYYRGLYEQYF
>TRBJ1-1|15|TRBV20-1
CSARGWTGMNTEAFF
>TRBJ1-2|14|TRBV5-1
CASSLSGQIYGYTF
>TRBJ2-1|16|TRBV20-1
CSARVFGGRAYNEQFF
>TRBJ2-4|16|TRBV20-1
CSAVDPSGGARNIQYF
>TRBJ2-5|16|TRBV5-6
CASSTGYGGPGETQYF
>TRBJ2-1|15|TRBV5-1
CASSLGQSSYNEQFF
>TRBJ1-1|13|TRBV7-2
CASSVRARTEAFF
>TRBJ2-7|13|TRBV20-1
CSASGRGPYEQYF
>TRBJ1-1|14|TRBV3-1
CASRLQGANTEAFF
>TRBJ2-4|13|TRBV20-1
CSARGTGTHIQYF
>TRBJ2-3|15|TRBV5-1
CASSSTVSSTDTQYF
>TRBJ2-1|12|TRBV3-1
CVSSPTGYEQFF
>TRBJ1-1|15|TRBV7-2
CASSSDRTMNTEAFF
>TRBJ2-7|15|TRBV7-9
CASSLDGGPSYEQYF
>TRBJ2-1|12|TRBV6-5
CASSPDSNEQFF
>TRBJ1-3|12|TRBV10-3
CAISGGGNTIYF
>TRBJ1-5|14|TRBV12-3/TRBV12-4
CASSLGRGSQPQHF
>TRBJ1-5|15|TRBV5-5
CASSQNGGGNQPQHF
>TRBJ1-5|14|TRBV7-6
CASSLGRGGQPQHF
>TRBJ2-3|15|TRBV20-1
CSARQDPGGLDTQYF
>TRBJ2-6|17|TRBV20-1
CSARDRPGGKEANVLTF
>TRBJ1-1|14|TRBV6-1
CASSVRTANTEAFF
>TRBJ1-2|17|TRBV3-1
CASSQEGEGVYNYGYTF